The 9 T cell receptor beta chains below come from one sample, sequenced in a study of PD-1 blockade in classical Hodgkin lymphoma. After autologous stem cell transplantation all patients relapsed, and prior brentuximab vedotin exposure differed between cohorts. Method: immunoSEQ multiplex PCR; TCRdb's copy keeps in-frame clones and lacks some. The repertoire holds 90,000 to 95,000 clones, with 89% as singletons. Specimen: peripheral blood mononuclear cells (PBMCs), collected before the second cycle of nivolumab. The receptors stem from a human donor with classical Hodgkin lymphoma.

V gene TRBV7-2 combines with J gene TRBJ1-5, with D unresolved. This CDR3 contains 11 residues. Germline CDR1 SGHTA, CDR2 FQGNSA. V lost 2 bases to trimming and J lost 5 bases, with 1 base between them. As DNA, the CDR3 is TGTGCCAGCAGCTTATATCAGCCCCAGCATTTT. It yields the protein CASSLYQPQHF.

The chain carries TRBV10-3 and TRBJ2-3; D gene uncertain. In germline, CDR1 is ENHRY, CDR2 SYGVKD. The CDR3 is 14 residues long. The germline V and J ends were trimmed by 0 bases and 2 bases, with 6 bases remaining between them. CDR3 bases: TGTGCCATCAGTGAGTCTGTCCTCACAGATACGCAGTATTTT. Amino acid sequence: CAISESVLTDTQYF.

Note on this clone: The junction and the germline gene differ at one end; a read error may be behind it. This sequence joins TRBV7-7 and TRBJ2-5; TRBD1 aligns across 7 bases. Germline lookup yields CDR1 SSHAT and CDR2 FNYEAQ (reference sequence). This CDR3 contains 15 residues. CDR3 protein: CASSFGDSLQETQYF. The CDR3 DNA reads as TGTGCTAGCAGCTTTGGGGACAGCCTCCAAGAGACCCAGTACTTC.

The genes are TRBV5-4 and TRBJ2-2, with D perhaps TRBD1 (6 bases). The CDR3 covers 14 residues. CDR1 SGHNT and CDR2 YYREEE come from the germline V gene (reference sequence). V was trimmed by 0 bases and J by 5 bases, leaving 8 bases between them. CDR3 sequence (DNA): TGTGCCAGCAGCTTGGTTAGGGGGACCGGGGAGCTGTTTTTT. It codes for CASSLVRGTGELFF.

A remark on this clone: Other DNA sequences of this sample code for an identical CDR3. The rearrangement links TRBV18 to TRBJ2-5; no clear D. The V gene's germline CDR1 is KGHSH and CDR2 LQKENI. CDR3 length: 11 residues. V lost 6 bases to trimming and J lost 1 base, with 3 bases between them. The CDR3 here is CASSPQETQYF. DNA for the CDR3: TGTGCCAGCTCCCCCCAAGAGACCCAGTACTTC.

The gene calls are TRBV6-1 and TRBJ1-4, with 10 positions matching TRBD1. The CDR3 length is 12 residues. The V segment lost 10 bases and the J segment 7 bases; nucleotides outside the gene matches: 3. Germline-derived CDR1 and CDR2 are MNHNS and SASEGT. The CDR3 region has the DNA TGTGCCACCAGACAGGGGGCTGAAAAACTGTTTTTT. Translated, it gives CATRQGAEKLFF.

The chain couples TRBV6-1 to TRBJ2-7; weak D call: TRBD2 (5 bases). Germline CDR1 and CDR2: MNHNS and SASEGT. This CDR3 is 13 amino acids long. V was clipped by 5 bases and J by 5 bases, with 13 bases between them. CDR3 sequence: CASSLEARNEQYF. Here the CDR3 DNA reads TGTGCCAGCAGTCTGGAGGCGCGGAACGAGCAGTACTTC.

The CDR3 DNA is TGTGCCAGTAGTTTAGGACTAGCGGGGGCAGAGACCCAGTACTTC. Translated: CASSLGLAGAETQYF. The chain links TRBV19 to TRBJ2-5; the match to TRBD2 covers 13 bases. Germline values: CDR1 LNHDA, CDR2 SQIVND (reference sequence). This CDR3 has 15 amino acids. Trimming cost V 5 bases and J 4 bases; bases outside gene matches: 4.

J is TRBJ2-7 and V is TRBV15, with D possibly being TRBD1 or TRBD2 (6 bases each). Germline CDR1 and CDR2: LNHNV and YYDKDF (reference sequence). The ends were cut back, 0 bases at V and 2 bases at J, with 14 bases in the middle. This CDR3 spans 16 amino acids. The CDR3 DNA follows: TGTGCCACCAGCAGAGAGAGGGGGGACACCACCTACGAGCAGTACTTC. It encodes CATSRERGDTTYEQYF.